These T cell receptor beta chains were read from a single sample in a study of early T cells in non-severe SARS-CoV-2 infection. One entry per CDR3 protein, called by TCRdb with MiXCR from the 5' RACE reads. The table has 30,000 to 45,000 distinct CDR3 sequences, approximately 8.9% seen once. The sequenced material came from whole blood. The source of these receptors is an adult who was a healthcare worker with PCR-confirmed SARS-CoV-2 infection or an uninfected control (not recorded which). Both conserved end residues are part of each CDR3. The D gene is left open where the match is weak. Not every row has a clone size; where given, it reads once, few, many or a size class.

D gene,J gene,clone size,CDR3 length,V gene,CDR3 protein,CDR3 DNA
TRBD2,TRBJ2-5,many,15,TRBV20-1,CSASGGTSGEETQYF,TGCAGTGCTAGTGGCGGGACTAGCGGGGAAGAGACCCAGTACTTC
.,TRBJ2-7,few,17,TRBV12-2,CASRLQTGPFDSYEQYF,TGTGCAAGTCGTTTACAGACAGGACCGTTTGACTCCTACGAGCAGTACTTC
.,TRBJ2-7,.,13,TRBV7-3,CASSLQPGVEQYF,TGTGCCAGCAGCTTACAGCCTGGGGTCGAGCAGTACTTC
.,TRBJ1-5,many,14,TRBV3-1,CASSQSSLGQPQHF,TGTGCCAGCAGCCAATCTTCCCTCGGTCAGCCCCAGCATTTT
TRBD1,TRBJ1-2,many,16,TRBV27,CASSLDPADRVYGYTF,TGTGCCAGCAGTCTAGACCCAGCGGACAGGGTCTATGGCTACACCTTC
TRBD1,TRBJ2-7,many,13,TRBV19,CASSIATGVERYF,TGTGCCAGTAGTATCGCGACAGGGGTAGAGCGGTACTTC
TRBD2,TRBJ2-3,few,16,TRBV2,CASSPRLAGGQDTQYF,TGTGCCAGCAGTCCTAGACTAGCGGGGGGGCAAGATACGCAGTATTTT
.,TRBJ1-4,.,14,TRBV24-1,CATSEGTWDEKLFF,TGTGCCACCAGTGAAGGGACCTGGGATGAAAAACTGTTTTTT
.,TRBJ1-6,few,13,TRBV3-1,CASAGQYNSPLHF,TGTGCCAGCGCCGGACAGTATAATTCACCCCTCCACTTT
.,TRBJ2-3,.,14,TRBV6-5,CASRTTGSADTQYF,TGTGCCAGCAGGACCACAGGGAGCGCAGATACGCAGTATTTT
.,TRBJ2-5,few,14,TRBV10-3,CAISEAGTEETQYF,TGTGCCATCAGTGAGGCTGGGACGGAAGAGACCCAGTACTTC
TRBD1,TRBJ2-7,.,14,TRBV7-8,CASSLGRQGHEQYF,TGTGCCAGCAGCTTGGGGAGACAGGGCCACGAGCAGTACTTC
.,TRBJ2-3,.,13,TRBV2,CASSLPSPDTQYF,TGTGCCAGCAGCCTTCCCAGCCCAGATACGCAGTATTTT
.,TRBJ1-2,few,12,TRBV28,CASSTGNYGYTF,TGTGCCAGCAGTACAGGGAACTATGGCTACACCTTC
.,TRBJ2-1,medium-sized,11,TRBV20-1,CSASPSPEQFF,TGCAGTGCTAGTCCCAGTCCTGAGCAGTTCTTC
.,TRBJ1-5,many,12,TRBV29-1,CSVGHGNQPQHF,TGCAGCGTTGGTCACGGAAATCAGCCCCAGCATTTT
.,TRBJ1-1,many,15,TRBV7-3,CASSLTKVLNTEAFF,TGTGCCAGCAGCTTAACGAAGGTCCTGAACACTGAAGCTTTCTTT
TRBD2,TRBJ2-3,many,16,TRBV7-3,CASSLTDSGVADTQYF,TGTGCCAGCAGCTTAACGGATAGCGGGGTCGCAGATACGCAGTATTTT
.,TRBJ1-1,few,14,TRBV12-3/TRBV12-4,CASSLVTENTEAFF,TGTGCCAGCAGCCTCGTAACAGAGAACACTGAAGCTTTCTTT
.,TRBJ1-6,.,16,TRBV28,CASSLLGGANNSPLHF,TGTGCCAGCAGTTTACTGGGTGGGGCGAATAATTCACCCCTCCACTTT
.,TRBJ1-5,.,14,TRBV29-1,CSVVSPGSNQPQHF,TGCAGCGTTGTTAGTCCAGGGAGCAATCAGCCCCAGCATTTT
.,TRBJ1-5,many,15,TRBV12-5,CASGPPGALNQPQHF,TGTGCTAGTGGTCCCCCGGGGGCGCTCAATCAGCCCCAGCATTTT
.,TRBJ2-2,.,13,TRBV29-1,CSSRDMNTGELFF,TGCAGCTCACGGGACATGAACACCGGGGAGCTGTTTTTT
.,TRBJ2-5,few,15,TRBV14,CASSRWGTGKETQYF,TGTGCCAGCAGCCGATGGGGCACAGGGAAGGAGACCCAGTACTTC
TRBD1,TRBJ2-3,many,15,TRBV5-1,CASSPDTGGRDTQYF,TGCGCCAGCAGCCCCGACACAGGGGGCCGAGATACGCAGTATTTT
.,TRBJ2-2,.,14,TRBV28,CASTLQGATGELFF,TGTGCCAGCACCCTACAAGGAGCCACCGGGGAGCTGTTTTTT
.,TRBJ1-5,many,11,TRBV12-3/TRBV12-4,CASSLGEPQHF,TGTGCCAGCAGTTTAGGGGAGCCCCAGCATTTT
.,TRBJ1-1,once,12,TRBV6-1,CASLRPNTEAFF,TGTGCCAGCTTGCGACCGAACACTGAAGCTTTCTTT
TRBD2,TRBJ2-7,many,16,TRBV7-2,CASSGDMAGGPNEQYF,TGTGCCAGCAGCGGAGATATGGCGGGGGGGCCCAACGAGCAGTACTTC
.,TRBJ1-2,.,12,TRBV27,CASSLRGDGYTF,TGTGCCAGCAGTTTACGAGGGGATGGCTACACCTTC
.,TRBJ1-1,many,13,TRBV7-3,CASSVGPPGRAFF,TGTGCCAGCAGCGTAGGGCCCCCGGGGAGGGCTTTCTTT
TRBD1,TRBJ2-7,.,13,TRBV5-1,CASSPDRVYEQYF,TGCGCCAGCAGCCCGGACAGGGTTTACGAGCAGTACTTC
.,TRBJ2-5,few,15,TRBV7-2,CASSLAPRGSETQYF,TGTGCCAGCAGCTTAGCCCCGCGCGGTTCGGAGACCCAGTACTTC
.,TRBJ2-1,few,13,TRBV20-1,CSATRQVVNEQFF,TGCAGTGCTACAAGACAGGTTGTCAATGAGCAGTTCTTC
TRBD2,TRBJ2-1,.,14,TRBV7-2,CASGAGASYNEQFF,TGTGCCAGCGGAGCGGGGGCCTCCTACAATGAGCAGTTCTTC
TRBD2,TRBJ2-7,many,15,TRBV5-1,CASSLEGTSGFEQYF,TGCGCCAGCAGCTTGGAGGGGACTAGCGGCTTTGAGCAGTACTTC
.,TRBJ1-4,once,15,TRBV7-2,CASSLVQDVNEKLFF,TGTGCCAGCAGCTTAGTACAGGATGTTAATGAAAAACTGTTTTTT
.,TRBJ1-3,few,15,TRBV14,CASGLGAGLGNTIYF,TGTGCCAGCGGCTTGGGGGCAGGTCTTGGAAACACCATATATTTT
.,TRBJ2-7,.,15,TRBV28,CASSLLLGVPYEQYF,TGTGCCAGCAGTTTACTTCTCGGTGTCCCCTACGAGCAGTACTTC
.,TRBJ2-2,few,16,TRBV2,CASSGWAGRTTGELFF,TGTGCCAGCAGTGGGTGGGCAGGCCGTACCACCGGGGAGCTGTTTTTT